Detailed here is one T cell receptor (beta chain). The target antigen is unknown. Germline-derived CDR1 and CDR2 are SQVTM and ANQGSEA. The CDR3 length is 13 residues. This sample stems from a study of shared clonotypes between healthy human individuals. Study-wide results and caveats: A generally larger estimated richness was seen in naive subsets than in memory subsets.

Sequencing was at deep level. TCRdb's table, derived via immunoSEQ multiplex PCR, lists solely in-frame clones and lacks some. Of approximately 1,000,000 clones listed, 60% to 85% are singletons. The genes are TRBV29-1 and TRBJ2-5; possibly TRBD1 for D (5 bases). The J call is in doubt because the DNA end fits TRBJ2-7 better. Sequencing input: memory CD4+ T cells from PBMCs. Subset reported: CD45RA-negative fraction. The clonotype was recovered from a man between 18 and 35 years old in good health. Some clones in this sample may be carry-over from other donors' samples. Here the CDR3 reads CSVGARGKYEQYF. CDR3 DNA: TGCAGCGTTGGGGCTAGGGGAAAGTACGAGCAGTACTTC.